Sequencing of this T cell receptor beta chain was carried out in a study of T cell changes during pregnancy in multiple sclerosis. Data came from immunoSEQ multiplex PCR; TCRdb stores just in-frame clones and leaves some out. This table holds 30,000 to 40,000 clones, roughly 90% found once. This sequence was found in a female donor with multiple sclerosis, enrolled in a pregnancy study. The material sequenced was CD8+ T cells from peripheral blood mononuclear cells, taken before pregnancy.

This CDR3 reads CASGAPDRGRGTGELFF. CDR3 DNA: TGTGCCAGCGGAGCCCCGGACAGGGGACGAGGTACCGGGGAGCTGTTTTTT. The V gene is TRBV9, the J gene TRBJ2-2; 9 bases are a match to TRBD1. The junction had 15 bases not matched to a gene; V was cut back by 7 bases and J by 5 bases. This CDR3 spans 17 amino acids. Germline CDR1 and CDR2: SGDLS and YYNGEE.